This T cell receptor beta chain was captured by sequencing in a study of T-cell memory formation after mild COVID-19. About the study: TCR clusters were largely donor specific.

V was cut by 2 bases and J by 6 bases, with 3 bases left in between. Germline values: CDR1 SNHLY, CDR2 FYNNEI. CDR3 length: 11 amino acids. The study's findings and limits: Still unconfirmed is whether the second-wave clones peaking on day 37 recognized SARS-CoV-2.

In the case of this clonotype: Its antigen is as yet unknown.

The 5'RACE method, run with constant-segment primers, produced TCR alpha and TCR beta cDNA libraries (carrying sample barcodes and UMIs). One entry per CDR3 protein, called by TCRdb with MiXCR from the 5' RACE reads. The table lists under 250,000 distinct CDR3 sequences, 7.5% to 10% of them singletons, with under 25% in the top ten. Sample: PBMCs or a T cell subset sorted from them (not recorded which). The chain combines TRBV2 with TRBJ2-3; no clear D. This clonotype was obtained from a man aged 18 to 30 who had mild COVID-19 (a few samples of this study predate the infection). Cell type and time point are not known. CDR3 coding DNA: TGTGCCAGCAGTGAATTGGATACGCAGTATTTT. It encodes CASSELDTQYF.